Below are 6 T cell receptor beta chains sequenced from a single sample in a study of chemoradiotherapy in HPV16-positive cancers. Method: immunoSEQ multiplex PCR; TCRdb's copy keeps in-frame clones and lacks some. This sample yields several thousand clones, of which roughly 95% are seen a single time; roughly 3.2% belongs to the top ten. Sequenced here: tumor tissue, sampled from a patient who underwent chemoradiotherapy. All receptors derive from a human donor with HPV-associated anogenital cancer.

The chain combines TRBV5-1 with TRBJ2-1; D possibly uses TRBD1 or TRBD2 (5 bases each). The V gene lost 0 bases and the J gene lost 0 bases, with 7 bases spanning the gap. CDR3 size: 15 residues. Germline V gene data show CDR1 as SGHRS and CDR2 as YFSETQ. CDR3 nucleotide sequence: TGCGCCAGCAGCTTGGCGAGGGGCTCCTACAATGAGCAGTTCTTC. Encoded protein: CASSLARGSYNEQFF.

The chain links TRBV7-2 to TRBJ1-4; a possible D gene is TRBD1 (5 bases). Germline V CDR1 and CDR2: SGHTA, FQGNSA. V was pared by 5 bases and J by 5 bases, with 9 bases between. The CDR3 runs 13 residues. For the CDR3, the DNA is TGTGCCAGCAGCGGGGGTGAGAATGAAAAACTGTTTTTT. Amino acid sequence: CASSGGENEKLFF.

The chain recombines TRBV27 with TRBJ1-5; D possibly corresponds to TRBD1 (5 bases). V was pared by 1 base and J by 6 bases, with 13 bases between. Germline loops: CDR1 MNHEY, CDR2 SMNVEV (reference sequence). There are 15 residues in the CDR3. As DNA, the CDR3 is TGTGCCAGCAGTTTATTCGGGGGACCGATTCAGCCCCAGCATTTT. Residues: CASSLFGGPIQPQHF.

CDR3 region: CASSIWTGKQPQHF. The CDR3 bases are TGTGCCAGTAGTATCTGGACAGGGAAACAGCCCCAGCATTTT. J is TRBJ1-5 and V is TRBV19; TRBD1 aligns across 8 bases. The V and J ends lost 3 bases and 7 bases, in that order; junction bases with no gene match: 5. The CDR3 loop spans 14 amino acids. Looked up from germline, CDR1 is LNHDA and CDR2 is SQIVND (reference sequence). The whole variable domain, remainder taken from reference TRBV19 and TRBJ1-5, is DGGITQSPKYLFRKEGQNVTLSCEQNLNHDAMYWYRQDPGQGLRLIYYSQIVNDFQKGDIAEGYSVSREKKESFPLTVTSAQKNPTAFYLCASSIWTGKQPQHFGDGTRLSIL.

This clone has just one count. The rearrangement links TRBV28 to TRBJ2-3; weak D call: TRBD1 (5 bases). Germline V gene sequence: CDR1 MDHEN, CDR2 SYDVKM. The CDR3 extends over 14 amino acids. Trimming removed 2 bases at V and 6 bases at J, with 12 bases between. CDR3 nucleotides: TGTGCCAGCAGTTTAGGGGCCACTGGGGATACGCAGTATTTT. This encodes CASSLGATGDTQYF.

V and J are TRBV10-2 and TRBJ2-3; 8 bases map to TRBD1. The germline gives CDR1 WSHSY, CDR2 SAAADI. The CDR3 has 17 amino acids. Unmatched junction bases numbered 15, after V lost 4 bases and J lost 6 bases. The CDR3 region has the DNA TGCGCCAGCAGTGGATGGACAGGGATGCTAGCGAGGGATACGCAGTATTTT. The encoded protein is CASSGWTGMLARDTQYF.